These T cell receptor beta chains were read from a single sample in a study of graft-versus-host responses after intestinal transplantation. Generated by immunoSEQ multiplex PCR, the TCRdb table keeps only in-frame clones and is missing some. There are 35,000 to 45,000 clones in the sample; 94% occur only once, and roughly 0.22% lies in the top ten. These TCRs are of unknown antigen specificity. Specimen: unstimulated CD4+ T cells sorted from spleen or lymph node cells, collected before transplant. The receptor source for this set is a human donor who was the organ donor for an intestinal transplant. Each CDR3 is given with its conserved first and last residue. The order of the fields is clone size, CDR3 length, D gene, V gene, J gene, CDR3 DNA, CDR3 protein. A D gene is named only where the DNA matches it firmly. Size is omitted from some rows. Given values are once, few, many or a class for expanded clones.

-	14	-	TRBV18	TRBJ1-5	TGTGCCAGCTCAGGGACGGGAAGCAATCAGCCCCAGCATTTT	CASSGTGSNQPQHF
few	16	TRBD2	TRBV18	TRBJ2-4	TGTGCCAGCTCACCAAGGACTAGCGGGGGACAAAACATTCAGTACTTC	CASSPRTSGGQNIQYF
-	15	TRBD1	TRBV5-1	TRBJ2-2	TGCGCCAGCAGCTTGAGATTTGACAGGGCCGGGGAGCTGTTTTTT	CASSLRFDRAGELFF
-	16	TRBD1	TRBV10-1	TRBJ2-3	TGCGCCAGCAGTGAGGTGGCAGGGGGTCGCACAGATACGCAGTATTTT	CASSEVAGGRTDTQYF
-	12	-	TRBV5-6	TRBJ2-7	TGTGCCAGCAGCTTGTCCGACTACGAGCAGTACTTC	CASSLSDYEQYF
-	17	TRBD2	TRBV5-1	TRBJ2-5	TGCGCCAGCAGCAAAGGACTAGCGGTAACATCCGGGGAGACCCAGTACTTC	CASSKGLAVTSGETQYF
-	14	TRBD2	TRBV5-1	TRBJ2-7	TGCGCCAGCAGCATAGCGGGGGGACATGTTGAGCAGTACTTC	CASSIAGGHVEQYF
-	14	-	TRBV4-1	TRBJ2-3	TGCGCCAGCAGCCAAGATCGTTACGGGCTTTCGCAGTATTTT	CASSQDRYGLSQYF
-	16	TRBD1	TRBV19	TRBJ1-6	TGTGCCAGTAGTATCCGGGACAGGGGTTATAATTCACCCCTCCACTTT	CASSIRDRGYNSPLHF
-	17	-	TRBV6-1	TRBJ2-1	TGTGCCAGCAGTGAGCAACTCAGGGCAAGCGGTGGCAATGAGCAGTTCTTC	CASSEQLRASGGNEQFF
-	15	-	TRBV18	TRBJ1-1	TGTGCCAGCTCACCCTCCCAGGGGACGAACACTGAAGCTTTCTTT	CASSPSQGTNTEAFF
-	14	-	TRBV7-3	TRBJ2-3	TGTGCCAGCAGCTTTGGGGGGCGCAAAGATACGCAGTATTTT	CASSFGGRKDTQYF
-	18	TRBD1	TRBV7-7	TRBJ1-3	TGTGCTAGCAACCCCCGGGACAGGGGGAGAGGGTCTGGAAACACCATATATTTT	CASNPRDRGRGSGNTIYF
-	17	TRBD2	TRBV28	TRBJ2-1	TGTGCCAGCAGTCCCCTAGAAGCGGGGGGGCCCTACAATGAGCAGTTCTTC	CASSPLEAGGPYNEQFF
-	17	-	TRBV7-2	TRBJ2-7	TGTGCCAGCAGCTTAGCTACTGCCTGGCAGGGGTCCTACGAGCAGTACTTC	CASSLATAWQGSYEQYF
-	14	TRBD1	TRBV2	TRBJ2-7	TGTGCCAGCCGGGACAGCTCTCCTTCCGGCGAGCAGTACTTC	CASRDSSPSGEQYF
-	14	-	TRBV7-2	TRBJ2-1	TGTGCCAGCAGCCTTGGTTTTACGTTCAATGAGCAGTTCTTC	CASSLGFTFNEQFF
-	15	TRBD2	TRBV7-2	TRBJ2-1	TGTGCCAGCATTCTAGCGGGGGGTTCCTACAATGAGCAGTTCTTC	CASILAGGSYNEQFF
-	13	-	TRBV5-1	TRBJ1-4	TGCGCCAGCAGCTTGAACGGTAATGAAAAACTGTTTTTT	CASSLNGNEKLFF
-	13	-	TRBV5-4	TRBJ1-4	TGTGCCAGCAGCTTGGGACATAATGAAAAACTGTTTTTT	CASSLGHNEKLFF
-	13	-	TRBV5-1	TRBJ1-6	TGCGCCAGCAGCTTAAATGACGATTCACCCCTCCACTTT	CASSLNDDSPLHF
-	17	TRBD1	TRBV4-1	TRBJ1-2	TGCGCCAGCAGCCAAGGGTCCGGGGGACAGGGAGCTCACCGCTACACCTTC	CASSQGSGGQGAHRYTF
-	13	-	TRBV19	TRBJ1-2	TGTGCCAGTAGTATTGCCAAGGGCACTGGCTACACCTTC	CASSIAKGTGYTF
-	15	TRBD2	TRBV6-1	TRBJ2-7	TGTGCCAGCAGTGTGCTAGCGGGGGGTTTCTACGAGCAGTACTTC	CASSVLAGGFYEQYF
-	15	-	TRBV6-5	TRBJ2-1	TGTGCCAGCAGTTACTCGCGTGACAGCTACAATGAGCAGTTCTTC	CASSYSRDSYNEQFF
-	15	TRBD2	TRBV6-5	TRBJ2-5	TGTGCCAGCAGCTCCCTAGCGGGGCCACGAGAGACCCAGTACTTC	CASSSLAGPRETQYF
-	14	-	TRBV14	TRBJ2-3	TGTGCCAGCAGCCAAAGAGGCAACAAGGATACGCAGTATTTT	CASSQRGNKDTQYF
-	15	TRBD2	TRBV6-6	TRBJ2-7	TGTGCCAGCCGGCTAGCGGGGTCGAGCTCCTACGAGCAGTACTTC	CASRLAGSSSYEQYF
-	14	-	TRBV11-3	TRBJ1-1	TGTGCCAGCAGCTTAGGGGGCCAAAGCACTGAAGCTTTCTTT	CASSLGGQSTEAFF
-	16	TRBD2	TRBV5-5	TRBJ2-2	TGTGCCAGCAGCCTAAGACTAGCGGGGGGGTCTGGGGAGCTGTTTTTT	CASSLRLAGGSGELFF
-	16	-	TRBV19	TRBJ1-2	TGTGCCAGTAGTATAGATCCCCCTACTTCATACTATGGCTACACCTTC	CASSIDPPTSYYGYTF
-	14	-	TRBV19	TRBJ1-1	TGTGCCAGCGATGGGGGGCGCGGGGTGACTGAAGCTTTCTTT	CASDGGRGVTEAFF
once	15	-	TRBV19	TRBJ1-5	TGTGCCAGTACCCTTTCCGGCTCCCAGGGGCAGCCCCAGCATTTT	CASTLSGSQGQPQHF
-	14	TRBD2	TRBV14	TRBJ2-5	TGTGCCAGCAGAACTAGCGGGAAAGGGGAGACCCAGTACTTC	CASRTSGKGETQYF
-	12	-	TRBV2	TRBJ2-1	TGTGCCAGCAGCCCCAGGGGCCCCCGTGAGGTCTTC	CASSPRGPREVF
-	17	TRBD1	TRBV19	TRBJ1-1	TGTGCCAGTAGGAATAGAGCAGGGGGCGTAGGGAACACTGAAGCTTTCTTT	CASRNRAGGVGNTEAFF
-	15	TRBD2	TRBV6-1	TRBJ2-1	TGTGCCGCCCGACTAGCGGGGGTCTATTACAATGAGCAGTTCTTC	CAARLAGVYYNEQFF
-	15	-	TRBV4-3	TRBJ1-6	TGCGCCAGCAGCCTACAACAGGGAGGGAATTCACCCCTCCACTTT	CASSLQQGGNSPLHF
-	16	-	TRBV4-2	TRBJ2-3	TGTGCCAGCAGCCACCGCGCAGGGACTGGCACAGATACGCAGTATTTT	CASSHRAGTGTDTQYF
-	12	-	TRBV21-1	TRBJ1-5	TGTGCCAGCAGCGGAGGAAATCAGCCCCAGCATTTT	CASSGGNQPQHF
once	14	TRBD1	TRBV4-2	TRBJ2-6	TGTGCCAGCAGCCCCCTAGACAGGGACAACGTCCTGACTTTC	CASSPLDRDNVLTF
-	16	-	TRBV7-2	TRBJ1-6	TGTGCCAGCAGCTTACTGTCCAGGGCGGGGTATTCACCCCTCCACTTT	CASSLLSRAGYSPLHF
once	14	-	TRBV18	TRBJ2-5	TGTGCCAGCTCACCACCGGTCAACCGGGAGACCCAGTACTTC	CASSPPVNRETQYF
-	15	TRBD2	TRBV7-2	TRBJ2-7	TGTGCCAGCAGCTTAGATGTGGGGGGAGGGTACGAGCAGTACTTC	CASSLDVGGGYEQYF
-	13	TRBD2	TRBV30	TRBJ2-7	TGTGCCTGGATCTTAGCGGGGTCCTACGAGCAGTACTTC	CAWILAGSYEQYF
few	16	-	TRBV28	TRBJ2-7	TGTGCCAGCAGACTCCCGTCCCAGGGGCTTTTAGGAGAGCAGTACTTC	CASRLPSQGLLGEQYF
-	13	-	TRBV5-5	TRBJ1-3	TGTGCCAGCAGGTTGAACTCTGGAAACACCATATATTTT	CASRLNSGNTIYF
-	13	-	TRBV6-5	TRBJ1-1	TGTGCCACCCTCCCTGGACAGACGTCTGAAGCTTTCTTT	CATLPGQTSEAFF
-	17	-	TRBV6-1	TRBJ2-3	TGTGCCAGCAGTGAGGTTCTTACCGGGGCGGCCTCCGATACGCAGTATTTT	CASSEVLTGAASDTQYF
-	15	TRBD1	TRBV7-2	TRBJ2-2	TGTGCCAGCAGCTGGACAGGGGGCAACACCGGGGAGCTGTTTTTT	CASSWTGGNTGELFF
-	15	-	TRBV11-3	TRBJ2-3	TGTGCCAGCAGACCCGGGTCGCTTAGCACAGATACGCAGTATTTT	CASRPGSLSTDTQYF
-	15	TRBD2	TRBV25-1	TRBJ2-3	TGTGCCAGCAGTGTAGGGACTAGCGGCACAGATACGCAGTATTTT	CASSVGTSGTDTQYF